One and the same sample provided the 26 T cell receptor beta chains below, sequenced in a study of T-cell memory formation after mild COVID-19. A single record per CDR3 protein comes from TCRdb applying MiXCR to the 5' RACE reads. The table lists fewer than 700,000 distinct CDR3 sequences, more than 15% of them singletons. Sequences were obtained from PBMCs or a T cell subset sorted from them (not recorded which). These receptors were obtained from an adult woman who had mild COVID-19 (a few samples of this study predate the infection). Cell type and time point are not known.

This clonotype was counted between two and nine times. The CDR3, as DNA: TGCAGTGCCGAAGGGGCCCCCGGGACAACCAGCTACGAGCAGTACTTC. Its translation is CSAEGAPGTTSYEQYF. V and J are TRBV20-1 and TRBJ2-7; possibly TRBD1 for D (6 bases). CDR1 and CDR2 from the germline V gene are DFQATT and SNEGSKA (reference sequence). The CDR3 sequence is 16 residues long. V lost 6 bases and J lost 3, with 24 bases in between.

The gene calls are TRBV12-3 or TRBV12-4 and TRBJ1-2; the D is unclear. The CDR3 is 14 amino acids. V was cut by 3 bases and J by 2 bases, with 10 bases left in between. In DNA, the CDR3 is TGTGCCAGCAGTTTTGGGATTTGGAACTATGGCTACACCTTC. Protein product: CASSFGIWNYGYTF.

This clonotype occurred a few times. This chain links TRBV7-4 with TRBJ2-5; D tentatively fits TRBD1 or TRBD2 (6 bases each). Germline lookup yields CDR1 SGHVT and CDR2 SQSDAQ. The CDR3 length is 18 residues. V was cut by 2 bases and J by 5 bases, with 24 bases left in between. The CDR3 DNA reads as TGTGCCAGCAGCTTACCCTTTGTGGGGGGCGACGGGGAGGAGACCCAGTACTTC. This translates into CASSLPFVGGDGEETQYF.

There are a few counts of this clonotype. The genes are TRBV10-3 and TRBJ2-7; 9 bases agree with TRBD1. With 6 bases clipped from V and 5 bases from J, the junction kept 8 bases outside the gene matches. Germline CDR1 and CDR2: ENHRY and SYGVKD. The CDR3 has 14 amino acids. The CDR3 coding sequence is TGTGCCATCAGCGTTGACAGGGGGACGGACGAGCAGTACTTC. Encoded protein: CAISVDRGTDEQYF.

The chain uses TRBV9 and TRBJ2-1; 10 nucleotides match TRBD2. The junction had 8 bases not matched to a gene; V was cut back by 2 bases and J by 9 bases. The CDR3 totals 15 residues. Germline loops: CDR1 SGDLS, CDR2 YYNGEE. The CDR3 spells CASSVWTSGDLEQFF. CDR3 DNA sequence: TGTGCCAGCAGCGTCTGGACTAGCGGAGATCTTGAGCAGTTCTTC.

This clonotype was seen more than once but under ten times. CDR3 DNA sequence: TGCAGTGCTAGAGATCTAGATGAATCCTACGAGCAGTACTTC. This translates into CSARDLDESYEQYF. V usage is TRBV20-1 and J usage is TRBJ2-7, with D unclear. V lost 0 bases, J lost 1 base, and 10 bases lay in between. CDR3 length equals 14 residues. CDR1 and CDR2 from the germline V gene are DFQATT and SNEGSKA (reference sequence).

There are a few counts of this clonotype. This CDR3 reads CASSPMSAAKNIQYF. The CDR3 DNA reads as TGTGCCAGCAGCCCGATGTCTGCGGCCAAAAACATTCAGTACTTC. The rearrangement uses TRBV27 and TRBJ2-4; D unresolved. The CDR3 length is 15 residues. In germline, CDR1 is MNHEY, CDR2 SMNVEV (reference sequence). Trimming left V 6 bases short and J 1 base short, with 13 bases between.

V gene TRBV5-1 combines with J gene TRBJ2-5; D call uncertain. Germline CDR1 and CDR2: SGHRS and YFSETQ. The germline V and J ends were trimmed by 0 bases and 0 bases, with 12 bases remaining between them. This CDR3 comprises 16 residues. The CDR3: CASSLGEGSYQETQYF. The DNA of the CDR3 is TGCGCCAGCAGCTTGGGGGAAGGCTCGTACCAAGAGACCCAGTACTTC.

This clonotype was counted at least ten times. This chain links TRBV7-9 with TRBJ1-2; maybe TRBD1 (5 bases). The CDR3 extends over 13 amino acids. Trimming pared 4 bases from V and 4 bases from J, leaving 10 bases between. Germline values: CDR1 SEHNR, CDR2 FQNEAQ (reference sequence). CDR3 DNA sequence: TGTGCCAGCAGCTATCAGGGAGGCTATGGCTACACCTTC. This sequence encodes CASSYQGGYGYTF. Drawing the rest from reference TRBV7-9 and TRBJ1-2, the complete variable domain is DTGVSQNPRHKITKRGQNVTFRCDPISEHNRLYWYRQTLGQGPEFLTYFQNEAQLEKSRLLSDRFSAERPKGSFSTLEIQRTEQGDSAMYLCASSYQGGYGYTFGSGTRLTVV.

This clonotype was picked up a small number of times. The chain combines TRBV7-6 with TRBJ2-7, with 7 bases aligning to TRBD2. The germline V gene has CDR1 SGHVS and CDR2 FNYEAQ. With 4 bases clipped from V and 0 bases from J, the junction kept 6 bases outside the gene matches. This CDR3 comprises 15 residues. The CDR3 is CASSSGTTVSYEQYF. As DNA, the CDR3 is TGTGCCAGCAGCTCTGGGACTACCGTCTCCTACGAGCAGTACTTC.

This clonotype has a handful of counts. A read error may be the cause here, since a much bigger clone is one base away. This chain connects TRBV5-1 to TRBJ2-7; D not certain. The CDR3 sequence is 14 residues long. The V gene lost 0 bases and the J gene lost 5 bases, with 12 bases spanning the gap. Germline V gene data show CDR1 as SGHRS and CDR2 as YFSETQ. The CDR3, as DNA: TGCGCCAGCAGCTTGGTTGGTCCCCCCAACGAGCAGTACTTC. This gives the protein CASSLVGPPNEQYF.

The V call is TRBV5-1, the J call TRBJ2-3; TRBD1 aligns across 12 bases. CDR3 length: 17 amino acids. CDR1 is SGHRS, CDR2 YFSETQ, per germline. Germline trimming cut 7 bases from V and 3 bases from J; bases unmatched to any gene: 12. CDR3: CASGIGTGGGRTDTQYF. DNA for the CDR3: TGCGCCAGCGGAATTGGGACAGGGGGCGGGAGGACAGATACGCAGTATTTT.

V is TRBV7-3 and J is TRBJ2-3; D unresolved. The V end lost 2 bases, the J end lost 5 bases, and 11 bases lay between the germline ends. There are 14 residues in the CDR3. Per the germline V gene, CDR1 is SGHTA and CDR2 is FQGTGA. The CDR3 region is CASSLGQVRDTQYF. The CDR3 nucleotides read TGTGCCAGCAGCTTAGGGCAAGTAAGAGATACGCAGTATTTT.

This sequence joins TRBV5-1 and TRBJ2-1; 9 positions match TRBD2. This CDR3 spans 15 amino acids. Germline V CDR1 and CDR2: SGHRS, YFSETQ. J was trimmed by 4 bases and V by 2 bases; bases with no gene match: 4. Here the CDR3 DNA reads TGCGCCAGCAGCTTTGGGACTAGCAGATACAATGAGCAGTTCTTC. Amino acids: CASSFGTSRYNEQFF.

Ten or more counts support this clonotype. This chain uses TRBV20-1 with TRBJ1-6; D gene uncertain. The germline V and J ends were trimmed by 6 bases and 7 bases, with 16 bases remaining between them. Germline V gene sequence: CDR1 DFQATT, CDR2 SNEGSKA (reference sequence). The CDR3 runs 14 residues. CDR3 protein: CSASTGVSNSPLHF. In DNA form, the CDR3 reads TGCAGTGCCTCGACTGGTGTTTCAAATTCACCCCTCCACTTT.

This sequence joins TRBV20-1 and TRBJ2-1, with D tentatively TRBD1 or TRBD2 (6 bases each). This CDR3 has 14 amino acids. Deletions cut 2 bases from V and 6 bases from J, with 14 bases between. From germline, CDR1 is DFQATT and CDR2 SNEGSKA (reference sequence). The CDR3 region is CSARIPGAFNEQFF. CDR3 coding DNA: TGCAGTGCTAGAATACCGGGGGCCTTCAATGAGCAGTTCTTC.

This clonotype has just a few counts. The chain joins TRBV7-3 to TRBJ1-2; TRBD1 might be the D (5 bases). From germline, CDR1 is SGHTA and CDR2 FQGTGA. This CDR3 has 14 residues. V was trimmed by 5 bases and J by 3 bases, leaving 13 bases between them. The CDR3 region is CASSRIQEYYGYTF. CDR3 in DNA: TGTGCCAGCAGCCGGATACAGGAGTACTATGGCTACACCTTC.

The chain uses TRBV19 and TRBJ1-2, with D unresolved. The V end lost 6 bases, the J end lost 3 bases, and 11 bases lay between the germline ends. Per germline, CDR1 LNHDA and CDR2 SQIVND (reference sequence). This CDR3 comprises 13 residues. This CDR3 is CASRGQDHYGYTF. The CDR3 nucleotides read TGTGCCAGTAGAGGGCAGGATCACTATGGCTACACCTTC.

This chain connects TRBV27 to TRBJ2-7; 7 positions match TRBD1. Germline values: CDR1 MNHEY, CDR2 SMNVEV (reference sequence). This CDR3 region has 13 residues. V shed 6 bases, J shed 3 bases, and the junction held 5 bases outside the gene matches. The DNA for the CDR3 is TGTGCCAGCAGCGTACAGGGGTACTACGAGCAGTACTTC. Translating gives CASSVQGYYEQYF.

The chain carries TRBV6-2 or TRBV6-3 and TRBJ1-1; the match to TRBD1 covers 7 bases. After removal of 7 bases from V and 7 bases from J, the junction contained 9 bases not matched to a gene. The CDR3 loop spans 13 amino acids. CDR1 and CDR2 (germline): MNHEY, SVGEGT. The CDR3 nucleotides are TGTGCCAGCACTCCGACAGGGAGTAATGAAGCTTTCTTT. Translating gives CASTPTGSNEAFF.

The chain carries TRBV4-1 and TRBJ2-7; D call uncertain. CDR3 length: 13 residues. Between the trimmed V and J ends, which lost 4 bases and 4 bases, there was a span of 11 bases. CDR1 is MGHRA, CDR2 YSYEKL, per germline. The CDR3 DNA reads as TGCGCCAGCAGCCCTCTCCCCCGGTACGAGCAGTACTTC. Protein product: CASSPLPRYEQYF.

This clonotype was observed a few times. The rearrangement links TRBV7-2 to TRBJ2-2, with D possibly being TRBD2 (7 bases). This CDR3 is 14 amino acids long. In germline, CDR1 is SGHTA, CDR2 FQGNSA. Trimming shortened V by 6 bases and J by 7 bases, and 15 bases separated the two germline ends. The CDR3 here is CASSERGGFGELFF. As DNA, the CDR3 is TGTGCCAGCAGTGAGAGGGGGGGATTCGGGGAGCTGTTTTTT.

This clonotype was seen a handful of times. V is TRBV7-9 and J is TRBJ2-7; 8 bases map to TRBD2. The CDR3 has 15 amino acids. Germline CDR1 is SEHNR and CDR2 is FQNEAQ (reference sequence). After removal of 0 bases from V and 0 bases from J, the junction contained 1 base not matched to a gene. CDR3 loop: CASSLAGTSSYEQYF. The CDR3 DNA reads as TGTGCCAGCAGCTTAGCCGGGACTAGCTCCTACGAGCAGTACTTC.

V and J are TRBV30 and TRBJ2-7; D uncertain. Germline-derived CDR1 and CDR2 are GTSNPN and SVGIG (reference sequence). The CDR3 totals 12 residues. The V and J ends lost 0 bases and 5 bases respectively, with 8 bases between them. The CDR3 region has the DNA TGTGCCTGGAGTGTAATGTGGAACGAGCAGTACTTC. Translating it yields CAWSVMWNEQYF.

This clonotype was seen only a few times. The chain couples TRBV7-2 to TRBJ1-1; D is perhaps TRBD1 (6 bases). The length of the CDR3 is 16 residues. Trimming left V 1 base short and J 0 bases short, with 12 bases between. The germline V gene encodes CDR1 SGHTA and CDR2 FQGNSA. The CDR3 DNA follows: TGTGCCAGCAGCTTAGATTGGTCAGGGGTGAACACTGAAGCTTTCTTT. Amino acids: CASSLDWSGVNTEAFF.

The chain recombines TRBV5-1 with TRBJ2-7, with D perhaps matching TRBD2 (5 bases). Per germline, CDR1 SGHRS and CDR2 YFSETQ. Trimming pared 4 bases from V and 7 bases from J, leaving 18 bases between. This CDR3 region has 14 residues. CDR3 region: CASSPRPERGEQYF. In DNA form, the CDR3 reads TGCGCCAGCAGCCCGCGGCCGGAACGGGGAGAGCAGTACTTC.